These 27 T cell receptor beta chains share one sample of origin, sequenced in a study of cytomegalovirus exposure and HLA in healthy donors. TCRdb's table, derived via immunoSEQ multiplex PCR, lists solely in-frame clones and lacks some. This sample has about 180,000 clones; around 87% occur once, and the top ten carry more than 1.2%. Sequencing used PBMCs. Every receptor here comes from a woman in her twenties or thirties in good health and CMV-seronegative.

CDR3: CASSTPGGSGNTIYF. CDR3 bases: TGTGCCAGCAGCACCCCGGGGGGGAGTGGAAACACCATATATTTT. This chain joins TRBV7-9 and TRBJ1-3, with D perhaps matching TRBD1 (5 bases). Per germline, CDR1 SEHNR and CDR2 FQNEAQ (reference sequence). This CDR3 region has 15 residues. Trimming shortened V by 5 bases and J by 3 bases, and 14 bases separated the two germline ends. The variable domain in full, with the rest retrieved from reference TRBV7-9 and TRBJ1-3, is DTGVSQNPRHKITKRGQNVTFRCDPISEHNRLYWYRQTLGQGPEFLTYFQNEAQLEKSRLLSDRFSAERPKGSFSTLEIQRTEQGDSAMYLCASSTPGGSGNTIYFGEGSWLTVV.

V and J are TRBV10-3 and TRBJ2-5; D unclear. This CDR3 is 14 amino acids long. Trimming removed 3 bases from V and 4 bases from J, with 12 bases in between. Looked up from germline, CDR1 is ENHRY and CDR2 is SYGVKD. This chain's CDR3 is CAISDPSHGETQYF. The CDR3 nucleotides read TGTGCCATCAGTGACCCCAGTCATGGAGAGACCCAGTACTTC.

The chain uses TRBV6-4 and TRBJ2-3; D may be TRBD1 (6 bases). The CDR3 spans 14 residues. V was pared by 3 bases and J by 4 bases, with 11 bases between. The germline V gene has CDR1 MRHNA and CDR2 SNTAGT. For the CDR3, the DNA is TGTGCCAGCAGTGAAGGGGGAGACGCAGATACGCAGTATTTT. It specifies CASSEGGDADTQYF.

The chain recombines TRBV4-3 with TRBJ2-7, with 9 bases fitting TRBD1. The trim removed 1 base at V and 0 bases at J, leaving 1 base unmatched. The germline CDR1 and CDR2 sequences are LGHNA and YSLEER. This CDR3 has 15 amino acids. CDR3 sequence (DNA): TGCGCCAGCAGCCAAGGGACAGGGGACTCCTACGAGCAGTACTTC. It specifies CASSQGTGDSYEQYF.

This chain links TRBV5-4 with TRBJ2-6; D ambiguous. The CDR3 totals 15 residues. The V end was cut by 5 bases, the J end by 2 bases, with 11 bases between. Germline CDR1 is SGHNT and CDR2 is YYREEE (reference sequence). CDR3 residues: CASREGGTGANVLTF. CDR3 coding DNA: TGTGCCAGCAGGGAAGGCGGTACTGGGGCCAACGTCCTGACTTTC.

V gene TRBV5-4 combines with J gene TRBJ2-5; D ambiguous. This CDR3 is built from 14 residues. Between the trimmed V and J ends, which lost 0 bases and 2 bases, there was a span of 8 bases. Germline CDR1 is SGHNT and CDR2 is YYREEE (reference sequence). CDR3 coding DNA: TGTGCCAGCAGCTTGGTGGGCAGACAAGAGACCCAGTACTTC. Its translation is CASSLVGRQETQYF.

The CDR3, as DNA: TGTGCCAGCCTCGCTGCGGGGAGCACAGATACGCAGTATTTT. Protein sequence: CASLAAGSTDTQYF. The rearrangement links TRBV2 to TRBJ2-3; TRBD2 might be the D (6 bases). The CDR3 covers 14 residues. The V and J ends lost 8 bases and 0 bases respectively, with 12 bases between them. From germline, CDR1 is SNHLY and CDR2 FYNNEI.

The sample holds a few counts of this clone. The chain couples TRBV4-2 to TRBJ2-7; 7 nucleotides align to TRBD2. There are 15 residues in the CDR3. The V segment lost 4 bases and the J segment 2 bases; nucleotides outside the gene matches: 8. Looked up from germline, CDR1 is LGHNA and CDR2 is YNFKEQ. The CDR3 sequence: CASSPERGGPYEQYF. The CDR3 DNA reads as TGTGCCAGCAGCCCAGAGCGGGGAGGCCCCTACGAGCAGTACTTC.

The chain combines TRBV7-8 with TRBJ2-1; D gene uncertain. The V gene's germline CDR1 is SGHVS and CDR2 FQNEAQ. Trimming shortened V by 1 base and J by 12 bases, and 10 bases separated the two germline ends. The CDR3 spans 12 residues. CDR3 in DNA: TGTGCCAGCAGCTTAGATGGGCCGGTGCAGTTCTTC. Its protein product is CASSLDGPVQFF.

This clone was counted only a few times. V usage is TRBV2 and J usage is TRBJ1-6; 7 nucleotides align to TRBD1. CDR3 length: 14 residues. The J segment lost 9 bases and the V segment lost 3 bases, leaving 5 bases of the junction unmatched. Germline loops: CDR1 SNHLY, CDR2 FYNNEI. The CDR3 region has the DNA TGTGCCAGCAGTGACGGGACAGCCCCTTCACCCCTCCACTTT. It translates to CASSDGTAPSPLHF.

The chain joins TRBV5-6 to TRBJ1-1, with D unclear. The CDR3 runs 13 residues. The V end was cut by 6 bases, the J end by 3 bases, with 12 bases between. Germline V CDR1 and CDR2: SGHDT, YYEEEE. The CDR3 DNA follows: TGTGCCAGCACCCGGAGGGCCGACACTGAAGCTTTCTTT. Protein sequence: CASTRRADTEAFF. The full variable domain, rest sourced from reference TRBV5-6 and TRBJ1-1, is DAGVTQSPTHLIKTRGQQVTLRCSPKSGHDTVSWYQQALGQGPQFIFQYYEEEERQRGNFPDRFSGHQFPNYSSELNVNALLLGDSALYLCASTRRADTEAFFGQGTRLTVV.

A word on this clone: The same CDR3 is also encoded by other DNA sequences in this sample. The chain joins TRBV5-1 to TRBJ2-1; 7 bases map to TRBD1. The CDR3 runs to 14 residues. V lost 4 bases to trimming and J lost 4 bases; unmatched junction nucleotides: 5. CDR1 and CDR2 from the germline V gene are SGHRS and YFSETQ. CDR3 nucleotides: TGCGCCAGCAGCGGAGCAGGGGGTTACAATGAGCAGTTCTTC. Amino acids: CASSGAGGYNEQFF.

The chain combines TRBV27 with TRBJ2-3; 8 bases map to TRBD1. The CDR3 runs to 16 residues. Germline V gene sequence: CDR1 MNHEY, CDR2 SMNVEV (reference sequence). Trimming cost V 6 bases and J 0 bases; bases outside gene matches: 8. DNA for the CDR3: TGTGCCAGCAGCTGGTCTGGACAGGGAAGCACAGATACGCAGTATTTT. This codes for CASSWSGQGSTDTQYF.

This chain joins TRBV11-2 and TRBJ2-2; 7 nucleotides line up with TRBD1. V trimming: 5 bases; J trimming: 6 bases; junction bases outside the gene matches: 6. The CDR3 length is 14 residues. The germline V gene has CDR1 SGHAT and CDR2 FQNNGV. Here the CDR3 reads CASSDRAVSGELFF. Here the CDR3 DNA reads TGTGCCAGCAGCGACAGGGCGGTGTCCGGGGAGCTGTTTTTT.

This sequence joins TRBV7-2 and TRBJ1-5; D gene unclear. Germline V gene sequence: CDR1 SGHTA, CDR2 FQGNSA. The CDR3 has 15 amino acids. The ends were cut back, 0 bases at V and 1 base at J, with 7 bases in the middle. The DNA of the CDR3 is TGTGCCAGCAGCTTAGCGCAAGAGAGCAATCAGCCCCAGCATTTT. It encodes CASSLAQESNQPQHF.

This sequence joins TRBV5-6 and TRBJ1-3; TRBD1 aligns across 9 bases. V lost 0 bases and J lost 0; bases outside the gene matches: 4. The V gene's germline CDR1 is SGHDT and CDR2 YYEEEE. The CDR3 is 17 residues long. The CDR3 nucleotides are TGTGCCAGCAGCTTGGCCGGGACAGGGCCCTCTGGAAACACCATATATTTT. As protein: CASSLAGTGPSGNTIYF.

The chain uses TRBV7-9 and TRBJ2-7, with D perhaps matching TRBD1 (5 bases). V lost 5 bases, J lost 0 bases, and 14 bases lay in between. Germline V CDR1 and CDR2: SEHNR, FQNEAQ (reference sequence). The CDR3 runs to 15 residues. DNA for the CDR3: TGTGCCAGCAGCCCTCCGCCAGGGCACTCCTACGAGCAGTACTTC. It codes for CASSPPPGHSYEQYF.

In this sample, this clone turned up once. This chain connects TRBV9 to TRBJ2-5; 12 nucleotides line up with TRBD2. This CDR3 comprises 16 residues. The ends lost 4 bases at V and 5 bases at J; junction bases unmatched: 9. Germline lookup yields CDR1 SGDLS and CDR2 YYNGEE. The CDR3 region is CASSSSGGAGWETQYF. The CDR3 DNA reads TGTGCCAGCAGCTCTAGCGGGGGGGCCGGTTGGGAGACCCAGTACTTC.

The chain couples TRBV7-6 to TRBJ2-1; possible D gene TRBD1, 5 bases. This CDR3 region has 15 residues. Trimming shortened V by 1 base and J by 8 bases, and 15 bases separated the two germline ends. Germline V gene lookup returns CDR1 SGHVS and CDR2 FNYEAQ. In DNA form, the CDR3 reads TGTGCCAGCAGCTTAGTCCAGGGTGGGTACGATGAGCAGTTCTTC. Translating it yields CASSLVQGGYDEQFF.

The chain has TRBV7-6 and TRBJ2-3; 9 bases fit TRBD2. Germline loops: CDR1 SGHVS, CDR2 FNYEAQ. V was pared by 5 bases and J by 5 bases, with 8 bases of the junction left unmatched. CDR3 length: 15 residues. CDR3 coding DNA: TGTGCCAGCAGCAAGGAAGGCGGGGGGGGAGATACGCAGTATTTT. Translation: CASSKEGGGGDTQYF.

This chain connects TRBV5-8 to TRBJ1-4; 8 nucleotides line up with TRBD1. Losses at the gene ends were 3 bases for V and 6 bases for J; bases not matched to a gene: 7. The CDR3 consists of 15 residues. Germline CDR1 is SGHTS and CDR2 is YDEGEE. The CDR3 nucleotides are TGTGCCAGCAGCTCTTGGACAGGGTGGGATGAAAAACTGTTTTTT. It encodes CASSSWTGWDEKLFF. Full variable domain (remainder filled in from reference TRBV5-8 and TRBJ1-4): EAGVTQSPTHLIKTRGQQATLRCSPISGHTSVYWYQQALGLGLQFLLWYDEGEERNRGNFPPRFSGRQFPNYSSELNVNALELEDSALYLCASSSWTGWDEKLFFGSGTQLSVL.

The CDR3 DNA is TGTGCCAGCAGCTTGGACGGACAAATCCATCAGCCCCAGCATTTT. It yields the protein CASSLDGQIHQPQHF. V is TRBV5-4 and J is TRBJ1-5, with TRBD1 as a possible D gene (5 bases). Germline-derived CDR1 and CDR2 are SGHNT and YYREEE (reference sequence). The V gene lost 0 bases and the J gene lost 5 bases, with 12 bases spanning the gap. The CDR3 length is 15 residues. The full variable domain, with the rest looked up from reference TRBV5-4 and TRBJ1-5, is ETGVTQSPTHLIKTRGQQVTLRCSSQSGHNTVSWYQQALGQGPQFIFQYYREEENGRGNFPPRFSGLQFPNYSSELNVNALELDDSALYLCASSLDGQIHQPQHFGDGTRLSIL.

CDR3 nucleotide sequence: TGTGCCAGCAGTTTACAGGGGGCGAGCGAGCAGTACTTC. Its protein is CASSLQGASEQYF. This rearrangement joins TRBV27 to TRBJ2-7; 8 bases line up with TRBD1. With 2 bases clipped from V and 6 bases from J, the junction kept 3 bases outside the gene matches. CDR1 is MNHEY and CDR2 is SMNVEV in the germline V gene (reference sequence). There are 13 residues in the CDR3.

This chain connects TRBV7-2 to TRBJ1-2; 8 bases align to TRBD1. Losses at the gene ends were 2 bases for V and 8 bases for J; bases not matched to a gene: 7. This CDR3 spans 14 amino acids. CDR1 and CDR2 (germline): SGHTA, FQGNSA. CDR3: CASSLRQGARGYTF. In nucleotides, the CDR3 is TGTGCCAGCAGCTTACGGCAGGGGGCAAGGGGCTACACCTTC.

The chain has TRBV4-1 and TRBJ1-3, with TRBD1 matching over 7 bases. Trimming at V came to 6 bases and at J to 2 bases, leaving 7 bases not matched to a gene. Germline V CDR1 and CDR2: MGHRA, YSYEKL. The length of the CDR3 is 15 residues. The CDR3 DNA follows: TGCGCCAGCAGTTCGGCCCAGGGGGCTGGAAACACCATATATTTT. This sequence encodes CASSSAQGAGNTIYF.

V is TRBV10-2 and J is TRBJ1-2; 9 bases align to TRBD1. V trimming: 4 bases; J trimming: 6 bases; junction bases outside the gene matches: 9. Germline values: CDR1 WSHSY, CDR2 SAAADI. The CDR3 is 15 amino acids. CDR3 in amino acids: CASSGSGQGSDGYTF. Here the CDR3 DNA reads TGCGCCAGCAGTGGGTCGGGACAGGGTAGCGATGGCTACACCTTC.

This clone was recorded only once. The J gene is TRBJ2-7, the V gene TRBV2; the match to TRBD2 covers 12 bases. This CDR3 has 15 amino acids. The junction had 3 bases not matched to a gene; V was cut back by 4 bases and J by 2 bases. Per germline, CDR1 SNHLY and CDR2 FYNNEI. As DNA, the CDR3 is TGTGCCAGCAGTGCAACTAGCGGGGGGACCTACGAGCAGTACTTC. Amino acid sequence: CASSATSGGTYEQYF.